This T cell receptor (beta chain) comes out of a study of T cells in localized non-small cell lung cancer. The V and J ends lost 3 bases and 2 bases respectively, with 14 bases between them. The CDR3 consists of 16 residues. From germline, CDR1 is LNHNV and CDR2 YYDKDF (reference sequence). The study, taken as a whole, reports: Clonality of T cells reached its maximum in uninvolved adjacent lung, surpassing tumor. Researchers found a median around 50 of the top 100 tumor clones in adjacent lung. An association was observed between higher blood T cell density and longer overall survival.

Assay used: immunoSEQ multiplex PCR; TCRdb lists only in-frame clones, some missing. This table has 65,000 to 95,000 clones, around 80% appearing once. On this clone itself: Its antigen is undetermined.

The chain uses TRBV15 and TRBJ1-3, with D possibly TRBD1 on 6 matching bases. This TCR was recovered from a man aged 40-75 years with stage II squamous cell lung carcinoma. Sequencing used PBMCs, obtained before any cancer treatment. CDR3 protein: CATSSLGGGAGNTIYF. The CDR3 region has the DNA TGTGCCACCAGCAGCCTCGGAGGGGGGGCTGGAAACACCATATATTTT.